These 2 T cell receptor beta chains originate from one sample sequenced in a study of T cells in Graves' hyperthyroidism and ophthalmopathy. Researchers took RNA transcripts and amplified the TCR beta CDR3 regions from them. With the HTBI primer set, the TCR CDR3 went through a first round of RT-PCR. TCRdb redid the calling of the multiplex PCR reads with MiXCR, one entry per CDR3 protein. Found here are approximately 620,000 distinct CDR3 sequences, around 14% of them singletons; the top ten hold more than 4.5%. The sequenced sample was blood. The receptor source for this set is a woman in her twenties or thirties with Graves' hyperthyroidism that later progressed to Graves' ophthalmopathy.

The rearrangement links TRBV25-1 to TRBJ2-6; D gene uncertain. Germline CDR1 is MGHDK and CDR2 is SYGVNS. Trimming left V 8 bases short and J 0 bases short, with 11 bases between. The CDR3 spans 15 residues. CDR3 protein: CASGVQSSGANVLTF. CDR3 sequence (DNA): TGTGCCAGCGGTGTACAGAGCTCTGGGGCCAACGTCCTGACTTTC.

The CDR3 region has the DNA TGTGCCAGCAATGAAGGGGGCGCTTGGGCCTACGAGCAGTACTTC. Translated: CASNEGGAWAYEQYF. The V gene is TRBV11-2, the J gene TRBJ2-7, with TRBD1 identical over 7 bases. Germline CDR1 reads SGHAT; CDR2 reads FQNNGV. V shed 7 bases, J shed 2 bases, and the junction held 11 bases outside the gene matches. There are 15 residues in the CDR3.